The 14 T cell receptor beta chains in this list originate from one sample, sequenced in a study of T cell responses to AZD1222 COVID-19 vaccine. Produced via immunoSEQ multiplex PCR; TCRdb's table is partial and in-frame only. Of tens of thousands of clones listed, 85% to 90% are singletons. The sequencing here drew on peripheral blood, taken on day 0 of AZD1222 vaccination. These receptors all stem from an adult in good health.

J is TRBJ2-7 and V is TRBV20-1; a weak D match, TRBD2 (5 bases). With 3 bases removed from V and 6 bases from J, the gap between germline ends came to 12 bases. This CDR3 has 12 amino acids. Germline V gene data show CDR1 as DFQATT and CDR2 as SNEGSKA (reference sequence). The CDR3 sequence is CSASATRGEQYF. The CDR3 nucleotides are TGCAGTGCTAGTGCCACTAGAGGCGAGCAGTACTTC.

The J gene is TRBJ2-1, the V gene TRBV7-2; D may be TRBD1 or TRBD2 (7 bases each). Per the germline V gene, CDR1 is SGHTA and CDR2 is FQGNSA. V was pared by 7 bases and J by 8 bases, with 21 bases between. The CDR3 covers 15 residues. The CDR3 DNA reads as TGTGCCAGCAACCCTTGGGGGGGACAGTTCGATGAGCAGTTCTTC. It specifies CASNPWGGQFDEQFF.

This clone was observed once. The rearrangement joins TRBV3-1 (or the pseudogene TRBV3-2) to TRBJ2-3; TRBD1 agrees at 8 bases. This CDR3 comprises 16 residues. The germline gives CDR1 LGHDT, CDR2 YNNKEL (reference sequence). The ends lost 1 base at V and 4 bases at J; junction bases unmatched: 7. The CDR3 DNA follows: TGTGCCAGCAGCCAAGGAGACAGGGGTGGGGCAGATACGCAGTATTTT. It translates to CASSQGDRGGADTQYF.

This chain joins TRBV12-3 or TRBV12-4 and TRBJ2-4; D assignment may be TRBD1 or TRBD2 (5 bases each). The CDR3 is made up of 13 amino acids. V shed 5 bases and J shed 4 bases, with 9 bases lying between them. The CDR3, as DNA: TGTGCCAGCAGTCGGGGCGGAAAAAACATTCAGTACTTC. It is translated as CASSRGGKNIQYF.

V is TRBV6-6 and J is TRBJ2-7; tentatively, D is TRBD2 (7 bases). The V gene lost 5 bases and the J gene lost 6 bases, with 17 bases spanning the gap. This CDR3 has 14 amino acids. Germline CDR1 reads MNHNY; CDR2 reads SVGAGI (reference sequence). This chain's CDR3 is CASSPLGGLGEQYF. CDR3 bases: TGTGCCAGCAGTCCTTTGGGGGGGCTGGGCGAGCAGTACTTC.

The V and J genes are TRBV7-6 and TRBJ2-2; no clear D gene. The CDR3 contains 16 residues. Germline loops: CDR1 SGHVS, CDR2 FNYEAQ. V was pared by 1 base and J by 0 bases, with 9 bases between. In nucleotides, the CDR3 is TGTGCCAGCAGCTTAGTGGCGGTAGCGAACACCGGGGAGCTGTTTTTT. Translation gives CASSLVAVANTGELFF.

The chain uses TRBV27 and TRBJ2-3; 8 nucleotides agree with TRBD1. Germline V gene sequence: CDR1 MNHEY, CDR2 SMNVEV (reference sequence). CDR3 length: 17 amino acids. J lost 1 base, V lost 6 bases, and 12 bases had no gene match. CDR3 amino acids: CASSRAGQAWGTDTQYF. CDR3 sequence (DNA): TGTGCCAGCAGCCGGGCGGGACAGGCGTGGGGCACAGATACGCAGTATTTT.

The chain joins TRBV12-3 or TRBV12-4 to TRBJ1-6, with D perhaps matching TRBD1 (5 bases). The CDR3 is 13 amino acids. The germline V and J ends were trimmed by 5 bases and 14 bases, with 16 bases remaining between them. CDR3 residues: CASSPSRQGSLHF. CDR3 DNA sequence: TGTGCCAGCAGTCCTTCGCGGCAGGGCTCCCTCCACTTT.

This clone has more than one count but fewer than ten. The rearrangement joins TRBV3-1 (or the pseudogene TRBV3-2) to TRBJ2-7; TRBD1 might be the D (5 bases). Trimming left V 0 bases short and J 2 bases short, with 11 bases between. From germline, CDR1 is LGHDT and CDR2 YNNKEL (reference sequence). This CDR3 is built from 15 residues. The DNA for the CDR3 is TGTGCCAGCAGCCAAGATTTCGGACAACCCTACGAGCAGTACTTC. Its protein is CASSQDFGQPYEQYF.

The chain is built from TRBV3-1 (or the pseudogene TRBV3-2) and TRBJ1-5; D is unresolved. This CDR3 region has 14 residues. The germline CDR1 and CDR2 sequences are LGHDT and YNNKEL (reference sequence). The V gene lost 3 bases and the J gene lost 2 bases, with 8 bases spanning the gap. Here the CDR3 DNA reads TGTGCCAGCAGCCAGTATTGGGGCAATCAGCCCCAGCATTTT. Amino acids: CASSQYWGNQPQHF.

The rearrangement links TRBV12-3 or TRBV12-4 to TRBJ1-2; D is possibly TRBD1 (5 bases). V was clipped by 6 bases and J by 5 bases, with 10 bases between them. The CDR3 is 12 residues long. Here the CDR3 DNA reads TGTGCCAGCAGCAAAGACAGATATGGCTACACCTTC. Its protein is CASSKDRYGYTF.

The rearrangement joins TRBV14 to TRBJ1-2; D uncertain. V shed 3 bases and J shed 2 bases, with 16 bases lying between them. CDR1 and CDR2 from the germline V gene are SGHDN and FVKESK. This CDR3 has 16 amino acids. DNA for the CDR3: TGTGCCAGCAGCCAGGATCCGGGTGACGGGAACTATGGCTACACCTTC. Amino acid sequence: CASSQDPGDGNYGYTF.

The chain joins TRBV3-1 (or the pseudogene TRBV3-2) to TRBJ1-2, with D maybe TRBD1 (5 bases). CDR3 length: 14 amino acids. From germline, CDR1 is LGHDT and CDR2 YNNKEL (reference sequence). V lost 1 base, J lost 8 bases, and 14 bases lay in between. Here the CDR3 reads CASSQATGFSGYTF. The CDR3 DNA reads TGTGCCAGCAGCCAAGCAACAGGATTTTCCGGCTACACCTTC.

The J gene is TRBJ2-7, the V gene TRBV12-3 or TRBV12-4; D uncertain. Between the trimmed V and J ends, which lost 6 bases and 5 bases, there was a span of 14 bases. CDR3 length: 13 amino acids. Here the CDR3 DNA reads TGTGCCAGCAGCTTACACCCGTCCAACGAGCAGTACTTC. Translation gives CASSLHPSNEQYF.